This is a list of T cell receptor beta chains from one sample in a study of technical replicates of blood from a handful of donors. The assay was immunoSEQ multiplex PCR, and TCRdb's table has in-frame clones only and misses some. The profile shows 60,000 or so clones, approximately 97% of them singletons. Material for sequencing was T cells isolated from PBMCs. These receptors originate from a human donor in good health. Both conserved end residues are part of each CDR3. D genes are given only for firm matches. Only part of the rows carry a size: once, few, many, or a class if the clone is expanded.

v_gene,d_gene,j_gene,abundance,CDR3nt,CDR3aa
TRBV19,-,TRBJ2-1,-,TGTGCCAGTAGTAACCTAGCAGGGGTAACCTACAATGAGCAGTTCTTC,CASSNLAGVTYNEQFF
TRBV7-6,TRBD1,TRBJ1-2,-,TGTGCCAGCAGCTTAGGGGCAGGGGGTGGCTACACCTTC,CASSLGAGGGYTF
TRBV9,-,TRBJ2-1,-,TGTGCCAGGAGACCCGAGGTAGGAATGCCCTACAATGAGCAGTTCTTC,CARRPEVGMPYNEQFF
TRBV19,TRBD2,TRBJ2-7,-,TGTGCCAGTAGTTCATCCGGGACTAGAGTCTACGAGCAGTACTTC,CASSSSGTRVYEQYF
TRBV5-6,TRBD1,TRBJ2-7,-,TGTGCCAGCAGCTTTCCCGGGACAGGGGAAGGTTACGAGCAGTACTTC,CASSFPGTGEGYEQYF
TRBV7-6,TRBD1,TRBJ2-7,-,TGTGCCAGCAGCAATCCGGGACAGGGGGTGTCCTACGAGCAGTACTTC,CASSNPGQGVSYEQYF
TRBV2,-,TRBJ1-5,once,TGTGCCAGCGAACGGGAACCTGGGGGCAATCAGCCCCAGCATTTT,CASEREPGGNQPQHF
TRBV28,-,TRBJ1-3,-,TGTGCCAGCAGTTTATCCGTCCTTAATGGAAACACCATATATTTT,CASSLSVLNGNTIYF
TRBV27,-,TRBJ1-1,-,TGTGCCAGCATCGGCCGGGTTGAGAGCACTGAAGCTTTCTTT,CASIGRVESTEAFF
TRBV5-5,TRBD1,TRBJ2-1,-,TGTGCCAGCAGGATGGAGACAGGGGGGTCCAATGAGCAGTTCTTC,CASRMETGGSNEQFF
TRBV28,TRBD1,TRBJ2-7,-,TGTGCCAGCAGCAGTGCGGACCGGGACAGAGTCTACGAGCAGTACTTC,CASSSADRDRVYEQYF
TRBV5-1,TRBD1,TRBJ1-1,few,TGCGCCAGCAGCTTGGATAGGGGGCAGACTGAAGCTTTCTTT,CASSLDRGQTEAFF
TRBV19,-,TRBJ1-2,-,TGTGCCAGTAGTAGTGTAGGCTCGCTCGGGAATGGCTACACCTTC,CASSSVGSLGNGYTF
TRBV10-2,TRBD2,TRBJ2-2,-,TGCGCCAGCAGCCAAAATACACCGGGACTAGTTTCCGGGGAGCTGTTTTTT,CASSQNTPGLVSGELFF
TRBV9,TRBD1,TRBJ1-4,-,TGTGCCAGCAGCGTACGAGGGGGCGGGTGGGAAAAACTGTTTTTT,CASSVRGGGWEKLFF
TRBV9,TRBD2,TRBJ2-3,-,TGTGCCAGCAGCGGAATAGCGGGCGGGAACACAGATACGCAGTATTTT,CASSGIAGGNTDTQYF
TRBV11-3,TRBD2,TRBJ2-2,-,TGTGCCAGCAGCTTAGCGGGGGGAACCGGGGAGCTGTTTTTT,CASSLAGGTGELFF
TRBV28,-,TRBJ1-2,-,TGTGCCAGCAGTTCCCTGCGGGGGTTTAACTATGGCTACACCTTT,CASSSLRGFNYGYTF
TRBV7-6,TRBD1,TRBJ2-3,-,TGTGCCAGCAGAGACCAGGACAGGGGATCCGATACGCAGTATTTT,CASRDQDRGSDTQYF
TRBV27,-,TRBJ2-7,-,TGTGCCAGCAGTAGAGGGACACCAACCTCTTCTACGAGGCAGTACTTC,CASSRGTPTSSTRQYF
TRBV7-2,-,TRBJ1-1,once,TGTGCCAGCAGCTCCCGGTTGACAGGATCAAGCACTGAAGCTTTCTTT,CASSSRLTGSSTEAFF
TRBV6-5,TRBD1,TRBJ1-1,-,TGTGCCAGCAGGACAGGGACGGTCACTGAAGCTTTCTTT,CASRTGTVTEAFF
TRBV11-2,TRBD1,TRBJ1-1,-,TGTGCCAGCAGCTTAGACCGGACAGGTGAAGCTTTCTTT,CASSLDRTGEAFF
TRBV11-3,TRBD1,TRBJ1-1,-,TGTGCCAGCAGCTCCGACAGGGGTGCTGAAGCTTTCTTT,CASSSDRGAEAFF
TRBV6-5,-,TRBJ2-5,-,TGTGCCAGCAGTACCAGGGTCCAAGAGACCCAGTACTTC,CASSTRVQETQYF
TRBV5-1,TRBD2,TRBJ2-2,-,TGCGCCAGCAGCCCCCGGGGGGGGAACACCGGGGAGCTGTTTTTT,CASSPRGGNTGELFF
TRBV2,-,TRBJ2-7,-,TGTGCCAGCAGTGCTTATGGGCTTTACGAGCAGTACTTC,CASSAYGLYEQYF
TRBV28,-,TRBJ1-2,-,TGTGCCAGCAGTTCCCCCACACAGGGTAGTGGCTACACCTTC,CASSSPTQGSGYTF
TRBV5-1,TRBD2,TRBJ2-5,-,TGCGCCAGCAGCTTGGCGGGGGGGGATCAAGAGACCCAGTACTTC,CASSLAGGDQETQYF
TRBV19,-,TRBJ2-7,-,TGTGCCAGTAGTGATCAGGGGTCCGAGCAGTACTTC,CASSDQGSEQYF
TRBV19,TRBD1,TRBJ2-6,-,TGTGCCTCGAATAGGGGGACAGGGGGCCCAGGGGCCAACGTCCTGACTTTC,CASNRGTGGPGANVLTF
TRBV10-2,TRBD2,TRBJ2-7,-,TGCGCCAGCAGTGATCTGGGTAGGACTAGCGTCGCCTACGAGCAGTACTTC,CASSDLGRTSVAYEQYF
TRBV11-2,TRBD2,TRBJ2-7,-,TGTGCCAGCAGCGGGACTAGCGGGGCACGCGGGGAGCAGTACTTC,CASSGTSGARGEQYF
TRBV4-2,TRBD2,TRBJ2-6,-,TGTGCCAGCAGCCTCAAGGGACTAGCGGTCACCAACGTCCTGACTTTC,CASSLKGLAVTNVLTF
TRBV5-1,TRBD1,TRBJ1-1,-,TGCGCCAGCAGCCTACAGGGGAGCATGAACACTGAAGCTTTCTTT,CASSLQGSMNTEAFF
TRBV11-1,TRBD2,TRBJ2-1,-,TGTGCCAGCAGCCAGAAAGTAGCGGGGTACAATGAGCAGTTCTTC,CASSQKVAGYNEQFF
TRBV4-1,TRBD1,TRBJ1-2,-,TGCGCCAGCAGCTCCGGACAGGGCATGAGCTACACCTTC,CASSSGQGMSYTF
TRBV7-9,-,TRBJ2-7,-,TGTGCCAGCAGCTTAGACCTAGGAGGTTACGAGCAGTACTTC,CASSLDLGGYEQYF